Listed here is a single T cell receptor (beta chain). Antigen specificity is unknown. V lost 2 bases, J lost 3 bases, and 17 bases lay in between. The CDR3 spans 16 residues. Germline values: CDR1 SEHNR, CDR2 FQNEAQ (reference sequence). The source of the sample is a study of cytomegalovirus exposure and HLA in healthy donors. The overall study: A previous analysis identified around 120 million unique TCR beta sequences derived from about 180 million T cells.

PCR used 60 Vbeta primers and 13 Jbeta primers. Method: immunoSEQ multiplex PCR; TCRdb's copy keeps in-frame clones and lacks some. Of over 90,000 clones in the sample, around 79% are singletons; the top ten hold around 3%. Study-level points and caveats: There were several of the most significant clusters that appeared linked to common viral pathogens in a later analysis. Cytomegalovirus status was reportedly diagnosed by the classifier with high sensitivity and specificity.

Source material: PBMCs. V usage is TRBV7-9 and J usage is TRBJ2-7; TRBD1 might be the D (6 bases). The TCR was taken from a female donor in good health and CMV-seropositive. CDR3 loop: CASSLSIGQRFYEQYF. The DNA of the CDR3 is TGTGCCAGCAGCTTAAGTATTGGACAGCGTTTCTACGAGCAGTACTTC. The complete variable domain, with remaining parts taken from reference TRBV7-9 and TRBJ2-7, reads DTGVSQNPRHKITKRGQNVTFRCDPISEHNRLYWYRQTLGQGPEFLTYFQNEAQLEKSRLLSDRFSAERPKGSFSTLEIQRTEQGDSAMYLCASSLSIGQRFYEQYFGPGTRLTVT.